This T cell receptor beta chain was captured in a study of cytomegalovirus exposure and HLA in healthy donors. In the study overall: In terms of ancestry, the Caucasian-associated cluster contained around 79% of the 300 to 400 genotyped donors. Study outcomes and limitations: A few V segments could not be told apart, such as TRBV6-2 and TRBV6-3, and were left out.

Use of 60 Vbeta and 13 Jbeta primers characterized the PCR. Generated by immunoSEQ multiplex PCR, the TCRdb table keeps only in-frame clones and is missing some. This table has some 180,000 clones, 84% appearing once. Worth noting for this clone: No antigen is known for it.

This CDR3 comprises 12 residues. The trim removed 8 bases at V and 4 bases at J, leaving 6 bases unmatched. Looked up from germline, CDR1 is GTSNPN and CDR2 is SVGIG (reference sequence). This chain joins TRBV30 and TRBJ2-7, with TRBD1 matching over 9 bases. Sequencing was performed on PBMCs. This TCR derives from a girl aged 2-10 years in good health and CMV-seropositive. The CDR3 is CAGDRVEYEQYF. CDR3 coding DNA: TGTGCCGGGGACAGGGTGGAGTACGAGCAGTACTTC.